The clone carrying this TCR beta chain was seen only once. This sample was included in a study of blood T cell repertoires in COVID-19. As for the study in general: T cells, B-cell-depleted T cells, or PBMCs provided the cDNA or gDNA that served as material.

The CDR3 sequence is 17 residues long. Germline CDR1 is MNHEY and CDR2 is SVGEGT. Trimming removed 5 bases from V and 6 bases from J; junction bases left unmatched: 13. Per the original methods: Reference gene primer amplification yielded estimated nucleated cell counts. Measured with immunoSEQ multiplex PCR; TCRdb has only the in-frame clones, and not every one. V, J and clone size reflect that table, while D and trimming were determined from the DNA. The data show approximately 300,000 clones, around 91% seen once. Membership in each cohort depended on participant-reported clinical history. Source material: PBMCs or T cells enriched from blood (not recorded which). This chain connects TRBV6-2 or TRBV6-3 to TRBJ2-1; TRBD2 aligns across 10 bases. The receptor was derived from a woman between 18 and 30 years old with acute COVID-19. Here the CDR3 reads CASSTSSGSSFGNEQFF. In DNA form, the CDR3 reads TGTGCCAGCAGTACCTCTAGCGGGAGTTCGTTCGGCAATGAGCAGTTCTTC.